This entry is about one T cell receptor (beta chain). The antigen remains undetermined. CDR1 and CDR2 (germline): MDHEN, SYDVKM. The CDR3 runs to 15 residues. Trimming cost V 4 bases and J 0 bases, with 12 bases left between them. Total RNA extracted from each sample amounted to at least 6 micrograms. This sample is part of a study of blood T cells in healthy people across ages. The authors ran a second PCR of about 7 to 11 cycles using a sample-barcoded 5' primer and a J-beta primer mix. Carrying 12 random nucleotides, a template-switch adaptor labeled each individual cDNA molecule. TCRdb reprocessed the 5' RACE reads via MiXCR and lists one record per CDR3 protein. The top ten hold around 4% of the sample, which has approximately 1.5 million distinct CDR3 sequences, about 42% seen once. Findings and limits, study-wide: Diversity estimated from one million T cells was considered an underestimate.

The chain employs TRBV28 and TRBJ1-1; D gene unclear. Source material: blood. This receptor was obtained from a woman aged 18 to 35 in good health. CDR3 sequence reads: CASSWFNSMNTEAFF. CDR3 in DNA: TGTGCCAGCAGTTGGTTTAACAGCATGAACACTGAAGCTTTCTTT.